The rows below give T cell receptor beta chains drawn from one sample of a study of neurological immune-mediated disorders. TCRdb reanalysed the 5' RACE reads using MiXCR and keeps one entry per CDR3 protein. In the table there are about 84,000 distinct CDR3 sequences, about a tenth of which are singletons. Sequenced input: PBMCs. Receptor source: a man in his forties or fifties in good health. Each CDR3 is given with its conserved first and last residue. Fields, in order: CDR3 length, V gene, D gene, CDR3 protein. D genes are given only for firm matches.

>13|TRBV25-1|-
CASRDMRGNEQFF
>15|TRBV7-2|-
CASSLFAGYTDTQYF
>13|TRBV9|-
CASSGNYQETQYF
>14|TRBV12-3/TRBV12-4|-
CASTYHGGNYEQYF
>15|TRBV29-1|-
CSVDLGGAANYGYTF
>15|TRBV5-1|-
CASSLEGGSQETQYF
>16|TRBV4-2|TRBD1
CASSQDLQGPPYEQYF
>15|TRBV6-5|TRBD2
CASSRLAGEDNEQFF
>14|TRBV5-1|-
CASSLGARQETQYF
>15|TRBV6-2/TRBV6-3|-
CASSYFSGGGDTQYF
>14|TRBV20-1|-
CSGSGQMYNSPLHF
>15|TRBV3-1|-
CASSHGLPGTGELFF
>14|TRBV5-1|-
CASSSGQPNTEAFF
>12|TRBV27|-
CASTDAAYGYTF
>14|TRBV15|-
CATSRVRVRNEQFF
>14|TRBV24-1|TRBD1
CATSDRGRSYGYTF
>15|TRBV5-1|TRBD1
CASSFGTGGQETQYF
>13|TRBV29-1|-
CSAGTPRGDEQFF
>14|TRBV20-1|-
CSASRGNSNQPQHF
>15|TRBV3-1|TRBD1
CASSQVAGGTGELFF
>14|TRBV7-2|-
CASSRHLANNEQFF
>13|TRBV12-3/TRBV12-4|-
CASTLGDQETQYF
>13|TRBV5-1|TRBD1
CASSLGGQSARTF
>16|TRBV10-2|TRBD1
CASSDPGQGADKTQYF
>14|TRBV20-1|-
CSATSGGSGETQYF
>15|TRBV5-1|-
CASSLRPGRTGELFF
>14|TRBV24-1|-
CATSGATNTGELFF
>17|TRBV20-1|-
CSASPQRASDVTYEQYF
>15|TRBV15|-
CATSRTPASNQPQHF
>13|TRBV12-3/TRBV12-4|TRBD1
CASSLGQDYEQYF
>15|TRBV20-1|-
CSARKDASSNQPQHF
>13|TRBV14|-
CASSYTNTGELFF
>13|TRBV24-1|-
CATSDLTTGELFF
>15|TRBV5-5|-
CASRPQQGTTYEQYF
>13|TRBV13|-
CASSLGGKSEQYF
>17|TRBV6-5|-
CASSSGGPPIYTDTQYF
>14|TRBV15|-
CATSRGAKTKPEYF
>15|TRBV5-1|-
CASSRQGGGDNEQFF
>15|TRBV28|-
CASSLPGPLRETQYF
>15|TRBV7-2|TRBD2
CASSLSGRNQETQYF
>15|TRBV3-1|TRBD1
CASSQDGTGNQPQHF
>19|TRBV28|-
CASSLESPPRRFLAYEQYF